These T cell receptor beta chains were read from a single sample in a study of blood T cell repertoires in COVID-19. Only in-frame clones appear in the TCRdb table, and some are missing; sequencing was by immunoSEQ multiplex PCR. The top ten hold approximately 16% of the sample, which has 50,000 or so clones, 83% seen once. Material for sequencing was peripheral blood. The receptors here all came from a man between 40 and 49 years old with acute or convalescent COVID-19. CDR3s leave out the opening cysteine and the closing phenylalanine or tryptophan. Fields, in order: CDR3 length, V gene, J gene, CDR3 protein.

17	TRBV19	TRBJ2-4	ASSYTITGTGLAKNIQY
13	TRBV6-2/TRBV6-3	TRBJ1-5	ASSYTQGFGQPQH
12	TRBV5-6	TRBJ2-7	ASSSQGGDYEQY
13	TRBV5-6	TRBJ1-5	ASSSVKVGNQPQH
15	TRBV27	TRBJ1-6	ASSSEGQGGINSPLH
13	TRBV30	TRBJ2-5	AWSGGGRGTKTQY
12	TRBV10-3	TRBJ2-3	AISPGQGSDTQY
13	TRBV3-1/TRBV3-2	TRBJ1-3	ASRRTDFSGNTIY
12	TRBV5-1	TRBJ1-1	ASSLEGHGTEAF
12	TRBV5-6	TRBJ1-2	ASSLGRGSLGYT
11	TRBV11-3	TRBJ2-2	ASSSHSTGELF
12	TRBV24-1	TRBJ1-1	ATSGTGGMIGAF
11	TRBV6-5	TRBJ1-1	ASRWQGNTEAF
11	TRBV12-3/TRBV12-4	TRBJ2-3	ASRSQGADTQY
13	TRBV5-4	TRBJ2-6	ASSSGGAGANVLT
12	TRBV4-1	TRBJ2-1	ASSHGGSYNEQF
11	TRBV12-3/TRBV12-4	TRBJ1-2	ASSLRDSGGYT
13	TRBV3-1/TRBV3-2	TRBJ2-5	ASSQRRRGEETQY
13	TRBV6-6	TRBJ1-1	ASSYPGQGGGEAF
12	TRBV5-4	TRBJ1-5	ASSLGGGSQPQH
10	TRBV3-1/TRBV3-2	TRBJ1-1	ASTQSGSEAF
14	TRBV6-1	TRBJ1-1	ASSELFRQVNTEAF
13	TRBV15	TRBJ2-1	ATSWDRGMGNEQF
14	TRBV10-3	TRBJ2-5	AISPGRGDAQETQY
12	TRBV7-8	TRBJ1-2	ASSLASVSDGYT
13	TRBV28	TRBJ2-7	ASSFLVYRGNEQY
14	TRBV28	TRBJ1-4	ASSYSGTGGLGELF
12	TRBV29-1	TRBJ2-2	SVKTGQNTGELF
13	TRBV5-8	TRBJ1-5	ASSFRQGGVQPQH
13	TRBV3-1/TRBV3-2	TRBJ1-6	ASSQVGGRGSPLH
11	TRBV5-5	TRBJ1-3	ASSRRGESTIY
14	TRBV29-1	TRBJ1-3	SVAQKRQISGNTIY
15	TRBV5-1	TRBJ1-3	ASSLEVSGNSGNTIY
12	TRBV6-1	TRBJ1-2	ASSEGPWEGGYT
13	TRBV30	TRBJ1-2	AWSPEWRTNYGYT
13	TRBV14	TRBJ2-3	ASSPMTGAGGTQY
6	TRBV21-1	TRBJ1-5	VALPQH
14	TRBV10-1	TRBJ2-3	ASSKSSGGGTDTQY
12	TRBV7-8	TRBJ2-3	ASSLDRGTDTQY
12	TRBV10-1	TRBJ2-5	ASSSLVDRETQY
11	TRBV9	TRBJ1-6	ASSVATISPLH